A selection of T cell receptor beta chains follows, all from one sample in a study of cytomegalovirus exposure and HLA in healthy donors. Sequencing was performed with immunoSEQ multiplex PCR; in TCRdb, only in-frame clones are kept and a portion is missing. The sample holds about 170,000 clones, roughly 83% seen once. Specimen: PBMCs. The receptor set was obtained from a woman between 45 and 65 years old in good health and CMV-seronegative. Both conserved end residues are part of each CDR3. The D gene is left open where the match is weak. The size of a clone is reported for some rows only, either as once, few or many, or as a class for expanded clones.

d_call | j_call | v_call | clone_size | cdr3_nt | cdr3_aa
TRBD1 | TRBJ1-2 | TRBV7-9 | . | TGTGCCAGCAGCTTGGGGACAGGTGGCTACACCTTC | CASSLGTGGYTF
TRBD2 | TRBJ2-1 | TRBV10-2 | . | TGCGCCAGCCTCCTAGCGGGGGAGTACAATGAGCAGTTCTTC | CASLLAGEYNEQFF
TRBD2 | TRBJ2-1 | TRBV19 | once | TGTGCCAGTAGTATTCTAAGACCGGGACTAGCGGGAGGCACCAATGAGCAGTTCTTC | CASSILRPGLAGGTNEQFF
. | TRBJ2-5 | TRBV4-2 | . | TGTGCCAGCGGGCGGCAGGCACAGGGAGGGGGGGAGACCCAGTACTTC | CASGRQAQGGGETQYF
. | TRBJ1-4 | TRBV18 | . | TGTGCCGGCTCACCATTACAGGGTGTTGGAAAACTGTTTTTT | CAGSPLQGVGKLFF
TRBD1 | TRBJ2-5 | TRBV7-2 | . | TGTGCCAGCATCCGCACAGGGGGCGTTTTGTTTGAGACCCAGTACTTC | CASIRTGGVLFETQYF
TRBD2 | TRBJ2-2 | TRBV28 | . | TGTGCCAGCAGTCGTAGCGGGAGTAACACCGGGGAGCTGTTTTTT | CASSRSGSNTGELFF
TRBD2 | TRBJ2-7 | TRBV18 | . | TGTGCCAGCTCACCAACCTCTCTTTGGGGGGGCGAGCAGTACTTC | CASSPTSLWGGEQYF
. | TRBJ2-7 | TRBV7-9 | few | TGTGCCAGCAGCTTCGAGGGGGGGCAGGGGGCTTCCTACGAGCAGTACTTC | CASSFEGGQGASYEQYF
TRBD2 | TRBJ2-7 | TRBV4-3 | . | TGCGCCAGCAGCCAAGCCGCGGGGGACTCCTACGAGCAGTACTTC | CASSQAAGDSYEQYF
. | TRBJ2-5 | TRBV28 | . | TGTGCCAGCAGTTTCCCAGGGCCCCCCCAAGAGACCCAGTACTTC | CASSFPGPPQETQYF
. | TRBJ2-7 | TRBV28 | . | TGTGCCAGCAGTCTGGTCAGAGGGCCCTACCCTTACGAGCAGTACTTC | CASSLVRGPYPYEQYF
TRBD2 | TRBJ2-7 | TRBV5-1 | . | TGCGCCAGCAGCTTGGAGAGGACTAGCGGGAGAATTTCCTACGAGCAGTACTTC | CASSLERTSGRISYEQYF
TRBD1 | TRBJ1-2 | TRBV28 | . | TGTGCCAGCACTACGGGGGACAGGGGAAGAGTTAGCTATGGCTACACCTTC | CASTTGDRGRVSYGYTF
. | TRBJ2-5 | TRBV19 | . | TGTGCCAGTAGTACCCCGGGACAACAAGAGACCCAGTACTTC | CASSTPGQQETQYF
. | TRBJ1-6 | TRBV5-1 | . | TGCGCCAGCAGCTTGGCGCCCGGGAATGGCAGATATTCACCCCTCCACTTT | CASSLAPGNGRYSPLHF
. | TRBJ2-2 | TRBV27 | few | TGTGCCAGCAGTTCAGCCGGGGAGCTGTTTTTT | CASSSAGELFF
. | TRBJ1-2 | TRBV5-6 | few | TGTGCCAGCAGCTTGGAAGTAGGGGGAAGTCTGTATGGCTACACCTTC | CASSLEVGGSLYGYTF
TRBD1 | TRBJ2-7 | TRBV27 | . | TGTGCCAGCAGTTCCTCGACAGGGATGGGCGAGCAGTACTTC | CASSSSTGMGEQYF
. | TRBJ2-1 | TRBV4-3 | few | TGCGCCAGCAGCCAAGATGGGCACGGTGCCTCCTACAATGAGCAGTTCTTC | CASSQDGHGASYNEQFF
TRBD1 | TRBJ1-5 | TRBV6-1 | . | TGTGCCAGCACCTTAGGGACAGTCAATCAGCCCCAGCATTTT | CASTLGTVNQPQHF
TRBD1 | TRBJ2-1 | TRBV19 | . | TGTGCCAGTAGTCTTCGACAGGGAAGGGGTGAGCAGTTCTTC | CASSLRQGRGEQFF
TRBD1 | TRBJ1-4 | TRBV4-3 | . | TGCGCCAGCAGCCAAGAGGGCAGGGGGCTTGAAAAACTGTTTTTT | CASSQEGRGLEKLFF
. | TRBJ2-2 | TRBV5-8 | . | TGTGCCAGCAGGAAGCTAGTGGCGCGGGGCACCGGGGAGCTGTTTTTT | CASRKLVARGTGELFF
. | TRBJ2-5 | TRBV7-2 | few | TGTGCCAGCAGCTCCTGGGCGGGGTCGGGGGAGACCCAGTACTTC | CASSSWAGSGETQYF
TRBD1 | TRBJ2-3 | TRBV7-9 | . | TGTGCCAGCAGCCGGGGACAGTCTCGAGATACGCAGTATTTT | CASSRGQSRDTQYF
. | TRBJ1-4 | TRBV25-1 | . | TGTGCCAGCAGTGAATTCCGGGGGGGCACTAATGAAAAACTGTTTTTT | CASSEFRGGTNEKLFF
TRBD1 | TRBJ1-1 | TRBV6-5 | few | TGTGCCAGCAGTTACGGCAGGGGGACTGAAGCTTTCTTT | CASSYGRGTEAFF
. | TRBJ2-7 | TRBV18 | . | TGTGCCAGCTCACAAACAGGGCCCGCGACGAGGGAGCAGTACTTC | CASSQTGPATREQYF
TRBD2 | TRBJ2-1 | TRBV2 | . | TGTGCCAGCAGTGGTGGGAGGGCCACCTACAATGAGCAGTTCTTC | CASSGGRATYNEQFF
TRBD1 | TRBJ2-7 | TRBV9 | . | TGTGCCAGCAGCGTAGGGGACAGATCCTACGAGCAGTACTTC | CASSVGDRSYEQYF
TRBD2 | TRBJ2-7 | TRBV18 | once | TGTGCCAGCTCACGCTCCGGGACTAACTACGAGCAGTACTTC | CASSRSGTNYEQYF
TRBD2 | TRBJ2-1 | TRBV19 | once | TGTGCCAGTGGGCCTAGCGGGAGTAGAAGGGAGCAGTTCTTC | CASGPSGSRREQFF
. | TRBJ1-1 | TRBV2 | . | TGTGCCAGCAGTGATTGGGGCGTCAGCGCTGAAGCTTTCTTT | CASSDWGVSAEAFF
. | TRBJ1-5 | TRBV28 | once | TGTGCCAGCAGTTTATCTGGGAGCGGGGGACAGCCCCAGCATTTT | CASSLSGSGGQPQHF
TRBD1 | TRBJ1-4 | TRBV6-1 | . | TGTGCCAGCAGGCTACAGGGGGCGGGAGAAAAACTGTTTTTT | CASRLQGAGEKLFF
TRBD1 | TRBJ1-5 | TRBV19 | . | TGTGCCAGTAGACAGGGGGCAAATCAGCCCCAGCATTTT | CASRQGANQPQHF
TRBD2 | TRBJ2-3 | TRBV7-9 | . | TGTGCCAGCAGCGGTAGCGGGTGGGGGCAGTATTTT | CASSGSGWGQYF
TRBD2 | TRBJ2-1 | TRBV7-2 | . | TGTGCCAGCAGCCCCGGCCGGCTAGCGGACGATGAGCAGTTCTTC | CASSPGRLADDEQFF
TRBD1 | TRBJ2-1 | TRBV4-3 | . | TGCGCCAGCAGCCAAGACCGGACAGGACGTAATGAGCAGTTCTTC | CASSQDRTGRNEQFF
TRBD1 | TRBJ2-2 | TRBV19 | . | TGTGCCAGCCATAGGGGGACAGGTGGGAACACCGGGGAGCTGTTTTTT | CASHRGTGGNTGELFF
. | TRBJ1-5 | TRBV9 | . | TGTGCCAGCTCTCAAGAGGACAGCCCGAATGAGCCCCAGCATTTT | CASSQEDSPNEPQHF
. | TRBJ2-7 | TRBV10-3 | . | TGTGCCATCAGGAGCGGTAGCTCCTACGAGCAGTACTTC | CAIRSGSSYEQYF
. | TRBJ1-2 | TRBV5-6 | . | TGTGCCAGCAGCGCGGGGATTGGTGGCTACACCTTC | CASSAGIGGYTF
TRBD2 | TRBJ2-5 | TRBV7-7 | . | TGTGCTAGCAGCTACGGGACTAGCGAGACCCAGTACTTC | CASSYGTSETQYF
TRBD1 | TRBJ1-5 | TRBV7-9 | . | TGTGCCAGCAGCTTAGAGCGTAGGGGGCAGGGCAATCAGCCCCAGCATTTT | CASSLERRGQGNQPQHF
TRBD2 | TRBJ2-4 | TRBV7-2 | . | TGTGCCAGCAGCTTGGGAGCGGGGGGGCCTTCCCAAAACATTCAGTACTTC | CASSLGAGGPSQNIQYF
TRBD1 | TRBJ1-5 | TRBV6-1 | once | TGTGCCAGCAGTGAAGCTAGGGGGCGGGTGAATCAGCCCCAGCATTTT | CASSEARGRVNQPQHF
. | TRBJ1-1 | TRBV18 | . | TGTGCCAGCTCACCCGACAGATCTGTAGTGCCTGAAGCTTTCTTT | CASSPDRSVVPEAFF
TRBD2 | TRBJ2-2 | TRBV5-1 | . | TGCGCCAGCAGCCATCTAGCGGGAGGGCCCGGGGAGCTGTTTTTT | CASSHLAGGPGELFF
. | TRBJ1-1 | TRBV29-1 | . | TGCAGCGTTCATGGGGGGAGAGACACTGAAGCTTTCTTT | CSVHGGRDTEAFF
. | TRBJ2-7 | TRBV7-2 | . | TGTGCCAGCAGCTCGGACTGGAGCTCCTACGAGCAGTACTTC | CASSSDWSSYEQYF
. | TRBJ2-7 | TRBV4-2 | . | TGTGCCAGCAGCCAAGATCTCAGGCAGGGGACCTCCTACGAGCAGTACTTC | CASSQDLRQGTSYEQYF
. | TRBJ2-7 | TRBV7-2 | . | TGTGCCAGCAGCTCGGTTGCACGGTCGTACGAGCAGTACTTC | CASSSVARSYEQYF
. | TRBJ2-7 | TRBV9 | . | TGTGCCAGCAGCGTAGTGGCAACTACCTACGAGCAGTACTTC | CASSVVATTYEQYF